This T cell receptor beta chain is from a study of blood T cell repertoires in COVID-19. The CDR3 is 14 residues long. The germline CDR1 and CDR2 sequences are LNHDA and SQIVND (reference sequence). V shed 4 bases and J shed 7 bases, with 11 bases lying between them. Assay used: immunoSEQ multiplex PCR; TCRdb lists only in-frame clones, some missing. The table has around 130,000 clones, roughly 80% seen once; the top ten hold more than 1.5%. V and J are TRBV19 and TRBJ1-6, with D maybe TRBD1 (5 bases). The sample consisted of peripheral blood. This clonotype was sampled from a man between 65 and 85 years old with acute or convalescent COVID-19. The chain's CDR3 is CASSRTSGNSPLHF. The DNA of the CDR3 is TGTGCCAGTAGTAGGACATCTGGGAATTCACCCCTCCACTTT. Filled out from reference TRBV19 and TRBJ1-6, the complete variable domain reads DGGITQSPKYLFRKEGQNVTLSCEQNLNHDAMYWYRQDPGQGLRLIYYSQIVNDFQKGDIAEGYSVSREKKESFPLTVTSAQKNPTAFYLCASSRTSGNSPLHFGNGTRLTVT.